These 14 T cell receptor beta chains were all obtained from the same sample, sequenced in a study of T cell repertoires in cytomegalovirus infection. TCRdb redid the calling of the reads with MiXCR, one entry per CDR3 protein. The data contain about 470,000 distinct CDR3 sequences, approximately 40% of them singletons. Their target antigens are unknown. The material was cultured PBMCs, obtained from culture after CMV antigen stimulation. The source of these receptors is a human donor in good health (CMV status not recorded). Some clones in this sample may be carry-over from other donors' samples.

This clonotype occurred a few times. The chain joins TRBV7-8 to TRBJ1-2; D might be TRBD1 (5 bases). CDR1 and CDR2 (germline): SGHVS, FQNEAQ. With 3 bases removed from V and 2 bases from J, the gap between germline ends came to 10 bases. This CDR3 is 14 amino acids long. CDR3 coding DNA: TGTGCCAGCAGCTTGCAGGGCCTGAACTATGGCTACACCTTC. Encoded protein: CASSLQGLNYGYTF.

This chain uses TRBV20-1 with TRBJ2-7, with 10 positions matching TRBD2. V gave up 5 bases and J gave up 5 bases; unmatched junction bases: 6. The V gene's germline CDR1 is DFQATT and CDR2 SNEGSKA (reference sequence). The CDR3 extends over 13 amino acids. CDR3 DNA: TGCAGTGCTCCGACCGGGACTAGCGACGAGCAGTACTTC. It yields the protein CSAPTGTSDEQYF.

This clonotype was picked up a small number of times. The chain uses TRBV7-2 and TRBJ2-7, with 7 nucleotides matching TRBD2. The length of the CDR3 is 15 residues. J gave up 3 bases and V 4 bases, and 9 bases lay outside the gene matches. Per the germline V gene, CDR1 is SGHTA and CDR2 is FQGNSA. The CDR3: CASSSPGEGNYEQYF. The CDR3, as DNA: TGTGCCAGCAGCTCCCCGGGGGAGGGGAACTACGAGCAGTACTTC.

The V and J genes are TRBV4-3 and TRBJ1-2, with no clear D. This CDR3 is 14 amino acids long. Germline V gene lookup returns CDR1 LGHNA and CDR2 YSLEER. Trimming cost V 0 bases and J 6 bases, with 11 bases left between them. CDR3 sequence reads: CASSQDNARNGYTF. The CDR3 DNA reads as TGCGCCAGCAGCCAAGATAACGCTCGAAATGGCTACACCTTC.

This chain uses TRBV5-1 with TRBJ1-5; D is unresolved. The CDR3 loop spans 14 amino acids. The V end was cut by 0 bases, the J end by 5 bases, with 9 bases between. Germline loops: CDR1 SGHRS, CDR2 YFSETQ. The CDR3, as DNA: TGCGCCAGCAGCTTGGACGGTAGGGATCAGCCCCAGCATTTT. This encodes CASSLDGRDQPQHF. Full variable domain (rest looked up from reference TRBV5-1 and TRBJ1-5): KAGVTQTPRYLIKTRGQQVTLSCSPISGHRSVSWYQQTPGQGLQFLFEYFSETQRNKGNFPGRFSGRQFSNSRSEMNVSTLELGDSALYLCASSLDGRDQPQHFGDGTRLSIL.

This clonotype came up a few times. The V gene is TRBV9, the J gene TRBJ2-5; TRBD1 or TRBD2 may be the D gene (5 bases each). The CDR3 totals 15 residues. In germline, CDR1 is SGDLS, CDR2 YYNGEE. The V end lost 0 bases, the J end lost 2 bases, and 11 bases lay between the germline ends. The CDR3 DNA reads TGTGCCAGCAGCGTAGACCCGGGACCGCAAGAGACCCAGTACTTC. The encoded protein is CASSVDPGPQETQYF.

The chain has TRBV15 and TRBJ1-1; 8 nucleotides line up with TRBD1. Looked up from germline, CDR1 is LNHNV and CDR2 is YYDKDF (reference sequence). J was trimmed by 5 bases and V by 3 bases; bases with no gene match: 5. The CDR3 has 14 amino acids. The DNA of the CDR3 is TGTGCCACCAGCAGGCGACAGGGGAGGACTGAAGCTTTCTTT. Translated, it gives CATSRRQGRTEAFF.

In this sample, this clonotype turned up once. The V call is TRBV24-1, the J call TRBJ2-3; D may match TRBD1 or TRBD2 (7 bases each). The CDR3 spans 19 residues. V was cut by 4 bases and J by 1 base, with 23 bases left in between. Per the germline V gene, CDR1 is KGHDR and CDR2 is SFDVKD. The CDR3 spells CATSDARPDRAGGTDTQYF. The CDR3 coding sequence is TGTGCCACCAGTGACGCTCGACCTGACAGGGCGGGGGGCACAGATACGCAGTATTTT.

V usage is TRBV20-1 and J usage is TRBJ2-2; D unclear. The CDR3 is 14 amino acids. CDR1 and CDR2 (germline): DFQATT, SNEGSKA (reference sequence). V gave up 0 bases and J gave up 2 bases, with 7 bases separating them. The CDR3 coding sequence is TGCAGTGCTAGAGATGACTTTAACACCGGGGAGCTGTTTTTT. Protein product: CSARDDFNTGELFF.

The chain has TRBV11-2 and TRBJ2-7; D could derive from TRBD1 or TRBD2 (6 bases each). The CDR3 sequence is 13 residues long. V gave up 5 bases and J gave up 2 bases, with 10 bases separating them. Germline V lookup: CDR1 SGHAT, CDR2 FQNNGV. CDR3 in DNA: TGTGCCAGCAGCCAAGGGGGGACCTACGAGCAGTACTTC. Protein: CASSQGGTYEQYF.

This clonotype has only a few counts. V and J are TRBV7-9 and TRBJ2-7; 7 bases match TRBD2. Germline CDR1 and CDR2: SEHNR and FQNEAQ (reference sequence). The junction had 15 bases not matched to a gene; V was cut back by 7 bases and J by 3 bases. The CDR3 is 16 amino acids. The DNA for the CDR3 is TGTGCCAGCACCTCCTGGGGGGGAGGATTTAACTACGAGCAGTACTTC. The encoded protein is CASTSWGGGFNYEQYF.

This clonotype was observed a few times. The chain combines TRBV12-3 or TRBV12-4 with TRBJ1-4, with 9 nucleotides matching TRBD1. CDR3 size: 16 residues. After removal of 6 bases from V and 8 bases from J, the junction contained 13 bases not matched to a gene. The CDR3 sequence: CASSPNRDRAYEKLFF. CDR3 DNA sequence: TGTGCCAGCAGCCCTAACCGGGACAGGGCGTACGAAAAACTGTTTTTT.

This clonotype has more than one count but fewer than ten. This chain uses TRBV19 with TRBJ2-7; no reliable D call. V was pared by 4 bases and J by 0 bases, with 13 bases between. CDR3 length equals 15 residues. Germline V lookup: CDR1 LNHDA, CDR2 SQIVND (reference sequence). The CDR3 DNA reads as TGTGCCAGTAGTAAAGGCCAACGGAGCTCCTACGAGCAGTACTTC. It specifies CASSKGQRSSYEQYF.

This clonotype was detected only a few times. The chain recombines TRBV6-1 with TRBJ2-3, with 8 bases lining up with TRBD2. There are 16 residues in the CDR3. Germline-derived CDR1 and CDR2 are MNHNS and SASEGT. J gave up 1 base and V 4 bases, and 7 bases lay outside the gene matches. The CDR3: CASSVTAGARTDTQYF. In DNA form, the CDR3 reads TGTGCCAGCAGTGTTACAGCGGGGGCCCGCACAGATACGCAGTATTTT.